Sequencing of this T cell receptor (beta chain) was carried out in a study of PD-1 blockade in classical Hodgkin lymphoma. Study results and caveats: CD4+ TCR diversity, unlike CD8+, rose significantly by C4D1. Patients who responded completely had about the same baseline diversity as newly diagnosed patients. Among the patients, those starting nivolumab under 1 year after ASCT were excluded.

With respect to this clone: Its target is not known.

Method: immunoSEQ multiplex PCR; TCRdb's copy keeps in-frame clones and lacks some. The profile shows some 90,000 clones, around 78% of them singletons. Indicated time point: cycle 4 day 1 (C4D1), after 6 weeks of nivolumab. With no exception, relapse followed autologous stem cell transplantation in all patients, and brentuximab vedotin exposure varied. The CDR3 has 14 amino acids. Germline CDR1 reads SGHRS; CDR2 reads YFSETQ. The V end lost 3 bases, the J end lost 4 bases, and 10 bases lay between the germline ends. This clonotype was sampled from a human donor with classical Hodgkin lymphoma. Source: peripheral blood mononuclear cells (PBMCs), taken before the fourth cycle of nivolumab. This chain connects TRBV5-1 to TRBJ2-2; unclear D gene. The DNA of the CDR3 is TGCGCCAGCAGCTCTGAGGCTGTCACCGGGGAGCTGTTTTTT. Protein product: CASSSEAVTGELFF. Combining the CDR3 with reference TRBV5-1 and TRBJ2-2 gives the whole variable domain KAGVTQTPRYLIKTRGQQVTLSCSPISGHRSVSWYQQTPGQGLQFLFEYFSETQRNKGNFPGRFSGRQFSNSRSEMNVSTLELGDSALYLCASSSEAVTGELFFGEGSRLTVL.